These 9 T cell receptor beta chains were sequenced from one sample in a study of tumor and adjacent non-tumor tissue in lung cancer. RNA was extracted from bulk tissue without any cell sorting. A modified ARM-PCR protocol with three rounds of nested PCR amplified TCRbeta. TCRdb re-derived calls from the multiplex PCR reads in MiXCR, one entry per CDR3 protein. Altogether some 100,000 distinct CDR3 sequences are present, roughly 74% being singletons, with the ten largest covering 37%. The sample taken for sequencing was lung tumor tissue. The receptors shown here come from a woman aged 55 to 70 with non-small cell lung cancer.

On this clonotype itself: Relative to the germline gene, one junction end is altered; a read error may explain this. The rearrangement joins TRBV11-2 to TRBJ2-1; TRBD2 matches at 9 bases. Germline lookup yields CDR1 SGHAT and CDR2 FQNNGV. The CDR3 length is 16 residues. In DNA, the CDR3 is TGTGTCAGCAGCTTAGGGCGGGGGGGCCTTCGTAATGAGCGGTTCTTC. Translation gives CVSSLGRGGLRNERFF.

Turning to this clonotype: Sequence at one end of the junction differs from germline and may be a read error. The V gene is TRBV11-1, the J gene TRBJ2-2; 9 nucleotides align to TRBD2. The CDR3 contains 17 residues. CDR1 is SGHAT and CDR2 is FQDESV in the germline V gene (reference sequence). CDR3: CASSLRLAAESTGELFF. CDR3 nucleotide sequence: TGTGCCAGCAGCCTGCGACTAGCGGCAGAATCCACCGGTGAGCTGTTTTTT.

About this clonotype itself: A read error may produce the germline difference seen at one junction end. V gene TRBV4-3 combines with J gene TRBJ2-6; D may be TRBD2 (5 bases). The CDR3 spans 19 residues. Germline V gene data show CDR1 as LGHNA and CDR2 as YSLEER. The CDR3 spells CASSQAATNGKTGVNVLTF. CDR3 in DNA: TGCGCCAGCAGCCAAGCCGCGACTAACGGGAAGACTGGGGTCAACGTCCTGACTTTC.

Notes on this clonotype: Likely a read error: the CDR3 ends without its conserved phenylalanine or tryptophan. The chain joins TRBV11-2 to TRBJ2-3; maybe TRBD2 (6 bases). The V and J ends lost 5 bases and 6 bases respectively, with 18 bases between them. The V gene's germline CDR1 is SGHAT and CDR2 FQNNGV. This CDR3 comprises 15 residues. The CDR3 spells CASSATGTATDTQYS. The CDR3 DNA is TGTGCCAGCAGCGCCACCGGGACTGCCACGGATACGCAGTATTCT.

In regard to this clonotype: Compared with germline, one end of the junction differs, possibly owing to a read error. The genes are TRBV28 and TRBJ1-4, with 8 bases fitting TRBD1. CDR3 size: 14 residues. The germline V gene encodes CDR1 MDHEN and CDR2 SYDVKM. This CDR3 is CASSSTGVAEKLIF. The CDR3 DNA sequence: TGTGCCAGCAGTTCGACAGGGGTGGCTGAAAAACTGATATTT. Looking up the rest from reference TRBV28 and TRBJ1-4 gives the full variable domain: DVKVTQSSRYLVKRTGEKVFLECVQDMDHENMFWYRQDPGLGLRLIYFSYDVKMKEKGDIPEGYSVSREKKERFSLILESASTNQTSMYLCASSSTGVAEKLIFGSGTQLSVL.

Worth noting for this clonotype: Sequence at one end of the junction differs from germline and may be a read error. This chain links TRBV20-1 with TRBJ2-1, with D possibly being TRBD1 or TRBD2 (5 bases each). Germline CDR1 DFQATT, CDR2 SNEGSKA (reference sequence). CDR3 length: 12 residues. CDR3 in amino acids: CSAYGTQNGQFF. As DNA, the CDR3 is TGCAGTGCTTACGGGACGCAGAATGGGCAGTTCTTC.

This clonotype was counted ten times or more. The rearrangement uses TRBV20-1 and TRBJ2-1; TRBD2 matches at 7 bases. After removal of 0 bases from V and 3 bases from J, the junction contained 11 bases not matched to a gene. This CDR3 contains 17 residues. The germline CDR1 and CDR2 sequences are DFQATT and SNEGSKA (reference sequence). CDR3 region: CSARDAGRARNYNEQFF. The CDR3 DNA is TGCAGTGCTAGAGATGCGGGGAGGGCCAGAAACTACAATGAGCAGTTCTTC.

In the case of this clonotype: Germline and junction disagree at one end, which may indicate a read error. This chain joins TRBV11-1 and TRBJ2-2; 8 bases map to TRBD2. This CDR3 spans 17 amino acids. Germline V CDR1 and CDR2: SGHAT, FQDESV (reference sequence). The CDR3 DNA is TGTGCCAGTAGCCCGCGACCAGCGGGAGAATCCACCGGGGAGTTGTTTTTT. Translation: CASSPRPAGESTGELFF.

Worth noting for this clonotype: The junction departs from the called germline gene at one end, perhaps through a read error. J is TRBJ1-1 and V is TRBV11-1, with D possibly being TRBD1 (5 bases). The V gene's germline CDR1 is SGHAT and CDR2 FQDESV (reference sequence). This CDR3 is built from 18 residues. CDR3 loop: CASSLNEPPGRMNIEAFF. CDR3 sequence (DNA): TGTGCCAGCAGCTTAAATGAGCCGCCGGGACGGATGAACATTGAAGCTTTCTTT. Full variable domain (rest looked up from reference TRBV11-1 and TRBJ1-1): EAEVAQSPRYKITEKSQAVAFWCDPISGHATLYWYRQILGQGPELLVQFQDESVVDDSQLPKDRFSAERLKGVDSTLKIQPAELGDSAMYLCASSLNEPPGRMNIEAFFGQGTRLTVV.